The 2 T cell receptor beta chains listed next were all sequenced from one sample in a study of T-cell memory formation after mild COVID-19. One entry per CDR3 protein results from TCRdb running MiXCR on the 5' RACE reads. The sample holds roughly 200,000 distinct CDR3 sequences, roughly 16% seen once. The source material was PBMCs or a T cell subset sorted from them (not recorded which). These receptor sequences come from an adult woman who had mild COVID-19 (a few samples of this study predate the infection). Cell type and time point are not known.

V and J are TRBV5-5 and TRBJ2-3; 9 bases are a match to TRBD1. The CDR3 loop spans 15 amino acids. V shed 4 bases and J 6 bases; nucleotides not matched to a gene: 9. Germline V lookup: CDR1 SGHKS, CDR2 YYEKEE (reference sequence). The CDR3 region has the DNA TGTGCCAGCAGCGTGGGACAGGGAGGAGTGGATACGCAGTATTTT. It yields the protein CASSVGQGGVDTQYF.

This clonotype was seen repeatedly, ten times or more. The chain uses TRBV7-2 and TRBJ2-7; possibly TRBD2 for D (5 bases). CDR3 length: 16 residues. Trimming shortened V by 5 bases and J by 1 base, and 18 bases separated the two germline ends. Germline CDR1 is SGHTA and CDR2 is FQGNSA. CDR3 nucleotide sequence: TGTGCCAGCAGCCCTAGCTACCAAACTGGGTCCTACGAGCAGTACTTC. This encodes CASSPSYQTGSYEQYF.